This record concerns one TCR beta chain sequence. No antigen is known for it. This entry is derived from a study of identifying expanded T cells in peripheral blood. Study outcomes and limitations: Clone count variance between approximately 2-week samples rose with total template count. About 1.2 clones differed between technical replicates, versus approximately 17 and 20 over time.

The repertoire was sequenced with immunoSEQ multiplex PCR; TCRdb's copy has only in-frame clones and lacks some. The sample lists approximately 100,000 clones, approximately 90% seen once, with over 15% in the top ten. The germline CDR1 and CDR2 sequences are SGDLS and YYNGEE. V shed 3 bases and J 2 bases; nucleotides not matched to a gene: 7. The CDR3 is made up of 16 amino acids. Collection occurred without any documented infections or immune events in donors. The sequencing sample was made of blood. The rearrangement joins TRBV9 to TRBJ2-2; 7 bases map to TRBD2. This receptor was obtained from a person aged 18-69 years in good health. CDR3 in DNA: TGTGCCAGCAGCGCGAGGGCGGGGGTCAACACCGGGGAGCTGTTTTTT. This translates into CASSARAGVNTGELFF.